The source of this T cell receptor (beta chain) is a study of cytomegalovirus exposure and HLA in healthy donors. As concerns this clone: Antigen: not known.

The donors were in the roughly 120-subject validation cohort; that cohort was separate from the approximately 700-subject first cohort. Whole-study results and caveats: Generally TCR sequences proved uncommon, though certain public TCRs appeared in numerous donors. A list of approximately 150 TCR beta chains associated with cytomegalovirus was given.

Here immunoSEQ multiplex PCR was the method, and the copy in TCRdb shows in-frame clones only, minus some. The table shows 300,000 or so clones, with roughly 88% occurring only once. Trimming at V came to 6 bases and at J to 6 bases, leaving 6 bases not matched to a gene. Germline CDR1 SQVTM, CDR2 ANQGSEA. This CDR3 has 13 residues. The sequencing sample was made of PBMCs. The receptor was derived from a man aged 25-45 years in good health and CMV-seronegative. The genes are TRBV29-1 and TRBJ2-3; 10 bases map to TRBD1. CDR3 DNA: TGCAGCGTCCGGACAGGGGGGGCGGATACGCAGTATTTT. Translation: CSVRTGGADTQYF.